This is a list of T cell receptor beta chains from one sample in a study of metastatic and nonmetastatic thyroid tumors. TCRdb re-processed the PCR reads through MiXCR. The profile shows around 8,700 clones, under 30% of them singletons. Specimen: adjacent normal tissue. The origin of the receptors is a female donor with papillary thyroid cancer or a benign thyroid nodule (not recorded which). Some clones in this sample may be carry-over from other donors' samples. Each CDR3 is given with its conserved first and last residue.

len,j_gene,v_gene,CDR3aa
12,TRBJ2-2,TRBV19,CASSIGSGELFF
15,TRBJ1-5,TRBV19,CASSIGGTGREPQHF
14,TRBJ2-3,TRBV9,CASSSSGVLDTQYF
12,TRBJ2-5,TRBV29-1,CSVERGGETQYF
19,TRBJ2-7,TRBV7-6,CASSPPGLAGGPSRDEQYF
16,TRBJ2-7,TRBV11-2,CASSLRSGRGYNEQYF
14,TRBJ1-1,TRBV6-1,CASRRLGLRTEAFF
14,TRBJ1-6,TRBV28,CASSLGSNNSPLHF
8,TRBJ1-4,TRBV2,CASSGGSF
13,TRBJ2-7,TRBV5-6,CASSRSSVYEQYF
12,TRBJ2-7,TRBV30,CAWSAWAGEQYF
15,TRBJ2-7,TRBV11-2,CASSLLAGGTYEQYF
16,TRBJ2-2,TRBV6-1,CASRWGTGRTTGELFF
13,TRBJ1-1,TRBV7-8,CASSLSQGRGAFF
15,TRBJ2-1,TRBV9,CASSVGGRLYNEQFF
13,TRBJ1-1,TRBV6-5,CASSYLIGTEAFF
13,TRBJ1-5,TRBV20-1,CSARVAGPGPQHF
15,TRBJ1-5,TRBV7-6,CASSPGQGLNQPQHF
13,TRBJ2-7,TRBV5-1,CASSGPPYNEQYF
17,TRBJ2-2,TRBV4-1,CASSLLGETRYTGELFF
15,TRBJ2-2,TRBV7-3,CASSLSGGYTGELFF
12,TRBJ1-5,TRBV15,CATSRDTQPQHF
13,TRBJ1-2,TRBV28,CASSLGYFSGYTF
17,TRBJ2-7,TRBV11-2,CASSSSWGNPDGDEQYF
13,TRBJ2-7,TRBV27,CASSVGLAGEQYF
16,TRBJ2-3,TRBV7-8,CASSQWSLASTDTQYF
15,TRBJ2-2,TRBV2,CATAQGSGNTGELFF
15,TRBJ2-2,TRBV5-6,CASSLGGRNTGELFF
16,TRBJ2-1,TRBV6-9,CASSYSGLAMGNEQFF
15,TRBJ2-5,TRBV5-4,CASSNNYPGGETQYF
18,TRBJ2-1,TRBV20-1,CSARDSDLLAGGPGEQFF